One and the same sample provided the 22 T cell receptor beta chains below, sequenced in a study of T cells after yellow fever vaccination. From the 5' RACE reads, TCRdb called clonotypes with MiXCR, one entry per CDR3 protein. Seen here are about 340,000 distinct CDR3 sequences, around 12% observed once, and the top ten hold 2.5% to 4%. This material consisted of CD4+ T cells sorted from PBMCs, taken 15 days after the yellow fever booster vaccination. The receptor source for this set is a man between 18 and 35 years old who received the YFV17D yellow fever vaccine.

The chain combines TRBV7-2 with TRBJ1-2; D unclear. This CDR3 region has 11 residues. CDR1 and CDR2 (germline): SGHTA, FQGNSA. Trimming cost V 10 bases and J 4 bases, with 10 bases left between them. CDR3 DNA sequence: TGTGCCATCACCACCGGCTATGGCTACACCTTC. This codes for CAITTGYGYTF.

The CDR3 DNA reads TGCGCCAGCAGCTTGGCCGAGGCTGGGGGGTATTCACCCCTCCACTTT. Translated, it gives CASSLAEAGGYSPLHF. The J gene is TRBJ1-6, the V gene TRBV5-1, with D perhaps matching TRBD1 (5 bases). The ends were cut back, 0 bases at V and 8 bases at J, with 15 bases in the middle. This CDR3 region has 16 residues. Germline V CDR1 and CDR2: SGHRS, YFSETQ.

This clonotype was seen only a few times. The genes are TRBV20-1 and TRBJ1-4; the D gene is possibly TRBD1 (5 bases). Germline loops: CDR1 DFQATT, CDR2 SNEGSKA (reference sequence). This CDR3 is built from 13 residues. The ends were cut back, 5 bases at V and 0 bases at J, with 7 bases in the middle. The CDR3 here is CSASTATNEKLFF. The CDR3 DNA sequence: TGCAGTGCTTCGACAGCAACTAATGAAAAACTGTTTTTT.

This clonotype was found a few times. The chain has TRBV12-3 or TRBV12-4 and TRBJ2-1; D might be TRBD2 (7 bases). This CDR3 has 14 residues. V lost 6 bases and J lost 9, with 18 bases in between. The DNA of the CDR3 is TGTGCCAGCAGATTTGGTGGGGGGGCCGGTGAGCAGTTCTTC. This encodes CASRFGGGAGEQFF.

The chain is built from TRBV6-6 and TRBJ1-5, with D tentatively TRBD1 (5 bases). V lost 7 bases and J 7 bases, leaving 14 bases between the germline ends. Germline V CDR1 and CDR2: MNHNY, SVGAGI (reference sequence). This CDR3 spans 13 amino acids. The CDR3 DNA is TGTGCCAGCAATTCGGGGGGAGGGCAGCCCCAGCATTTT. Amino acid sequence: CASNSGGGQPQHF.

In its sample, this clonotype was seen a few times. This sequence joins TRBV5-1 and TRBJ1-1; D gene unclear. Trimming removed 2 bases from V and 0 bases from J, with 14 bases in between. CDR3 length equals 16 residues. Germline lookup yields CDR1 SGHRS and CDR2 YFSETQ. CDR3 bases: TGCGCCAGCAGCTTCTGGACGGCAGGACTGAACACTGAAGCTTTCTTT. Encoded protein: CASSFWTAGLNTEAFF.

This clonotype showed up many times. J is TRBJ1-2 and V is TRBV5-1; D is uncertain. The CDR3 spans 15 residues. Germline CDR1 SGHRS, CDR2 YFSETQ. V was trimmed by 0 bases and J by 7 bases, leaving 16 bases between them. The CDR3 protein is CASSLDMRRTAGYTF. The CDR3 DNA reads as TGCGCCAGCAGCTTGGATATGAGGAGGACGGCTGGCTACACCTTC.

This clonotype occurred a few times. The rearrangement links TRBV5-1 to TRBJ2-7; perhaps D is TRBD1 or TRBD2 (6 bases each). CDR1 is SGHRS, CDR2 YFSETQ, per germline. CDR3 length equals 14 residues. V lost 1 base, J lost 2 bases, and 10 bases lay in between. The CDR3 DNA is TGCGCCAGCAGCTTGCACGGGGGCGCCTACGAGCAGTACTTC. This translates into CASSLHGGAYEQYF. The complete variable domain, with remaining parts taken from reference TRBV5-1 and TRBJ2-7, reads KAGVTQTPRYLIKTRGQQVTLSCSPISGHRSVSWYQQTPGQGLQFLFEYFSETQRNKGNFPGRFSGRQFSNSRSEMNVSTLELGDSALYLCASSLHGGAYEQYFGPGTRLTVT.

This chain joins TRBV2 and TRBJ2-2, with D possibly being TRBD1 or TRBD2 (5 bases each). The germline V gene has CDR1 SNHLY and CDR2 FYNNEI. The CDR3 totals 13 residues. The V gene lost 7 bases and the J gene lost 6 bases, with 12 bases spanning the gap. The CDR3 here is CASTRGVAGELFF. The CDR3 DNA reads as TGTGCCAGCACCAGAGGGGTCGCCGGGGAGCTGTTTTTT.

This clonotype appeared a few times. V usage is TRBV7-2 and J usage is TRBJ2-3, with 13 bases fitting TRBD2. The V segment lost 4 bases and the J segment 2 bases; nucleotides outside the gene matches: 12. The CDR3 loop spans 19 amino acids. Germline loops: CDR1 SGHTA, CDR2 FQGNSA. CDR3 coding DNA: TGTGCCAGCAGCTCCCGACCCCTACTAGCGGGGGGGTTCACAGATACGCAGTATTTT. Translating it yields CASSSRPLLAGGFTDTQYF.

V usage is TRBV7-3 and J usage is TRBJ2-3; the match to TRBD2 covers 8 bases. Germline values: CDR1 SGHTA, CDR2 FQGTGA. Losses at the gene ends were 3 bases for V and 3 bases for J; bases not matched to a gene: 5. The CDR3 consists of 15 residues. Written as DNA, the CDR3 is TGTGCCAGCAGCTTCCGGGGGGGCTTTACAGATACGCAGTATTTT. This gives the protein CASSFRGGFTDTQYF.

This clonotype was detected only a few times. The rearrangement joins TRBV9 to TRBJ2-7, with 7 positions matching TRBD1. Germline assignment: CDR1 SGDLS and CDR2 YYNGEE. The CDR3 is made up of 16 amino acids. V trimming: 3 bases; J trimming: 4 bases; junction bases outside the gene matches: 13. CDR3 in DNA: TGTGCCAGCAGCGGGGGACAGAAGTTTACGGTTTACGAGCAGTACGTC. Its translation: CASSGGQKFTVYEQYV.

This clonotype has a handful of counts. DNA of the CDR3: TGCGCCAGCAGGGTCGCGGGGTTGGACGAGCAGTACTTC. Protein product: CASRVAGLDEQYF. J is TRBJ2-7 and V is TRBV10-2; perhaps TRBD2 as D (6 bases). This CDR3 is built from 13 residues. Germline lookup yields CDR1 WSHSY and CDR2 SAAADI. The V end was cut by 6 bases, the J end by 5 bases, with 14 bases between.

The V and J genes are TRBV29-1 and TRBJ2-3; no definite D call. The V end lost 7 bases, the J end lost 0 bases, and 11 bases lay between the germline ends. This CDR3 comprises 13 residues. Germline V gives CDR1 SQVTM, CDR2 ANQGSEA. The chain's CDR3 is CSAQATSTDTQYF. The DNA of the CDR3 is TGCAGCGCGCAGGCGACTAGCACAGATACGCAGTATTTT.

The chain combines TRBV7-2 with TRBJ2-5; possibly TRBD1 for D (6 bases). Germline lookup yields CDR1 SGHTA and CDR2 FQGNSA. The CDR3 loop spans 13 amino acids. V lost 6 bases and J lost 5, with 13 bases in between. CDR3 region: CASRRTGIETQYF. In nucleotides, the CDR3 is TGTGCCAGCAGACGCACAGGGATTGAGACCCAGTACTTC. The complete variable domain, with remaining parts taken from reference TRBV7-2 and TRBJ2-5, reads GAGVSQSPSNKVTEKGKDVELRCDPISGHTALYWYRQSLGQGLEFLIYFQGNSAPDKSGLPSDRFSAERTGGSVSTLTIQRTQQEDSAVYLCASRRTGIETQYFGPGTRLLVL.

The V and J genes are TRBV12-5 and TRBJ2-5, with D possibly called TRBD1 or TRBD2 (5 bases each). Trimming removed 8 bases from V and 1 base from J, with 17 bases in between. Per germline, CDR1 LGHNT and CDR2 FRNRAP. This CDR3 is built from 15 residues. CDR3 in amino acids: CASSLARGPQETQYF. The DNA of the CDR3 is TGTGCTAGTAGCCTGGCGAGGGGTCCCCAAGAGACCCAGTACTTC.

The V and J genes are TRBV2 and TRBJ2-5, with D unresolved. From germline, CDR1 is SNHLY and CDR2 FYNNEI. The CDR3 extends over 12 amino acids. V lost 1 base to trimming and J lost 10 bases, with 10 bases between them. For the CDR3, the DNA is TGTGCCAGCAGTGAAGTTCCCCAGATCCAGTACTTC. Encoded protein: CASSEVPQIQYF.

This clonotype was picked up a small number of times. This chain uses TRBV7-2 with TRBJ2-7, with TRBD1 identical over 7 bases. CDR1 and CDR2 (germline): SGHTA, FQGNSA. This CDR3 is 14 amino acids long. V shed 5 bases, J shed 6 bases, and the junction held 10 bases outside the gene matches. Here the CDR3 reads CASSKQGFNSEQYF. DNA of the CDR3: TGTGCCAGCAGCAAACAGGGGTTCAACAGCGAGCAGTACTTC.

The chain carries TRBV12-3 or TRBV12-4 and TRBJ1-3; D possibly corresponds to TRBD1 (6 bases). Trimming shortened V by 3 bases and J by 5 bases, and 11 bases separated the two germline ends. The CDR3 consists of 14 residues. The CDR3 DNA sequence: TGTGCCAGCAGTTTCGGGGGCAGCCGAAACACCATATATTTT. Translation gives CASSFGGSRNTIYF.

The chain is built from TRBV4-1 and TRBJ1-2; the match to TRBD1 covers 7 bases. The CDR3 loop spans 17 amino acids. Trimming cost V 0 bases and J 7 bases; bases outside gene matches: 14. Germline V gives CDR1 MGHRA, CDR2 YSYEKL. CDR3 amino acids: CASSQEEGGAPVLGYTF. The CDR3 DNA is TGCGCCAGCAGCCAAGAAGAAGGGGGCGCTCCGGTTCTTGGCTACACCTTC.

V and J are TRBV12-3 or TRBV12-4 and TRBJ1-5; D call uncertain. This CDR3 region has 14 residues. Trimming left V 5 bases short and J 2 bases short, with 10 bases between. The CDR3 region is CASSLSQGNQPQHF. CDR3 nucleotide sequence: TGTGCCAGCAGTCTCTCCCAGGGCAATCAGCCCCAGCATTTT.

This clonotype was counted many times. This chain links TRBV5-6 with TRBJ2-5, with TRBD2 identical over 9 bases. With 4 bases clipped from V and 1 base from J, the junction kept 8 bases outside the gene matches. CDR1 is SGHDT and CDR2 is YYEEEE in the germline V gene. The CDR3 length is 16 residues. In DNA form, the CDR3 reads TGTGCCAGCAGCCCGAATCCGACTAGCGGCCAAGAGACCCAGTACTTC. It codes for CASSPNPTSGQETQYF.